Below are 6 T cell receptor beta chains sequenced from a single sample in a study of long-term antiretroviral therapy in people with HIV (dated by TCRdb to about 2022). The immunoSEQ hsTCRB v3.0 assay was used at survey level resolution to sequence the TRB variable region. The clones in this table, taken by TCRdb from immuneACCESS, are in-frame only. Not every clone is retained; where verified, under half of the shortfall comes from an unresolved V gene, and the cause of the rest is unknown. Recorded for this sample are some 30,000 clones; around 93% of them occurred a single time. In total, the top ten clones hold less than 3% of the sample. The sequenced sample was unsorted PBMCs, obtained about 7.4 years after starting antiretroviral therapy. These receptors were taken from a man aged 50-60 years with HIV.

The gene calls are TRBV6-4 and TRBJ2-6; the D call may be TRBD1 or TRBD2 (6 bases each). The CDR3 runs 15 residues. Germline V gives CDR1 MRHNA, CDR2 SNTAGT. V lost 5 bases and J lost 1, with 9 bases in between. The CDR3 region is CASSPGASGANVLTF. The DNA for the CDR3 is TGTGCCAGCAGTCCGGGGGCATCTGGGGCCAACGTCCTGACTTTC.

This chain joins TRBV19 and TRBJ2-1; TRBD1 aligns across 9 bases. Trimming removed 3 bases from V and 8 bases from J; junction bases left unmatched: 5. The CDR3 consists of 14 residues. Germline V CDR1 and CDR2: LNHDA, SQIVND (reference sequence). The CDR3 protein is CASSMGTGKDEQFF. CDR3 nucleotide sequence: TGTGCCAGTAGTATGGGGACAGGGAAGGATGAGCAGTTCTTC.

The CDR3: CASGGTGRNTGELFF. The CDR3 bases are TGTGCCAGCGGGGGGACAGGGCGGAACACCGGGGAGCTGTTTTTT. The gene calls are TRBV2 and TRBJ2-2; 9 bases are shared with TRBD1. The V gene's germline CDR1 is SNHLY and CDR2 FYNNEI. This CDR3 spans 15 amino acids. J lost 1 base, V lost 8 bases, and 5 bases had no gene match.

CDR3 amino acids: CASSEMSGVNYEQYF. CDR3 DNA sequence: TGCGCCAGCAGCGAGATGTCAGGGGTCAACTACGAGCAGTACTTC. The chain recombines TRBV5-1 with TRBJ2-7; D possibly corresponds to TRBD1 (6 bases). Per the germline V gene, CDR1 is SGHRS and CDR2 is YFSETQ. This CDR3 spans 15 amino acids. With 4 bases removed from V and 3 bases from J, the gap between germline ends came to 17 bases.

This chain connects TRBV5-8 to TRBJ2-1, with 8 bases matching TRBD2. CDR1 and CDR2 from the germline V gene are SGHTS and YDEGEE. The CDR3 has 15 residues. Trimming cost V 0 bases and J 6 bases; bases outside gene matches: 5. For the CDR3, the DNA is TGTGCCAGCAGCTTGGTGCGGGGGGTAGGCAATGAGCAGTTCTTC. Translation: CASSLVRGVGNEQFF.

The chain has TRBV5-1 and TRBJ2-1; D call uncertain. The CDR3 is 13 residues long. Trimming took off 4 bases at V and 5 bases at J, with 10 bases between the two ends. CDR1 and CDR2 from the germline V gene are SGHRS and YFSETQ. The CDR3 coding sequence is TGCGCCAGCAGCCCTGCGGTTGACAATGAGCAGTTCTTC. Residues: CASSPAVDNEQFF.